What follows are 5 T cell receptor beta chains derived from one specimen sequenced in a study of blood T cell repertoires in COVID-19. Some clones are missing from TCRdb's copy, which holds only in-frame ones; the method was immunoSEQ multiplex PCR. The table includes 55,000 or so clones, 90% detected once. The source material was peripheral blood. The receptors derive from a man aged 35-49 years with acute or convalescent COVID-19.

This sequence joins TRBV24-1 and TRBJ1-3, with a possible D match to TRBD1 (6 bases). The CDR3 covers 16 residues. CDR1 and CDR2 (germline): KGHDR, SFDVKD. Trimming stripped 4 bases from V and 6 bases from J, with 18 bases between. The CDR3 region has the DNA TGTGCCACCAGTGAGCCCTGGACAGCCTGTCTAAACACCATATATTTT. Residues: CATSEPWTACLNTIYF.

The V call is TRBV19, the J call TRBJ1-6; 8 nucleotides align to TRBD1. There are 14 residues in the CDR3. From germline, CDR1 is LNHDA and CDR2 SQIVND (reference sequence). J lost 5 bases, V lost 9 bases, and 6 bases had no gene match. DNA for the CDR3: TGTGCCAGCCTCAACAGGGGGGATAATTCACCCCTCCACTTT. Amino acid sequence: CASLNRGDNSPLHF.

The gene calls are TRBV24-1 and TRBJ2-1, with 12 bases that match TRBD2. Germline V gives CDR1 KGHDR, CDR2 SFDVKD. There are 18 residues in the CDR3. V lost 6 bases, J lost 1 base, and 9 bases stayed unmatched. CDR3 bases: TGTGCCACCAGTAAAACTCGACTAGCGGGAGTTTCCTACAATGAGCAGTTCTTC. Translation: CATSKTRLAGVSYNEQFF.

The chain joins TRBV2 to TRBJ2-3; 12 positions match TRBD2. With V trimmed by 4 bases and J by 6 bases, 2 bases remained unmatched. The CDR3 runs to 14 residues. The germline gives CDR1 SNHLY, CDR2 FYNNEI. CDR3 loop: CASSASGRVDTQYF. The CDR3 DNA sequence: TGTGCCAGCAGTGCTAGCGGGAGGGTCGATACGCAGTATTTT.

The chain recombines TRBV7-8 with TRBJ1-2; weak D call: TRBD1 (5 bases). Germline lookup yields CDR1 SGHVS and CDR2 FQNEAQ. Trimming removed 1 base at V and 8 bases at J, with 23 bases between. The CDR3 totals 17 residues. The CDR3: CASSLVGRGGVEKGYTF. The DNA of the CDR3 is TGTGCCAGCAGCTTAGTCGGTCGTGGGGGGGTGGAGAAAGGCTACACCTTC.